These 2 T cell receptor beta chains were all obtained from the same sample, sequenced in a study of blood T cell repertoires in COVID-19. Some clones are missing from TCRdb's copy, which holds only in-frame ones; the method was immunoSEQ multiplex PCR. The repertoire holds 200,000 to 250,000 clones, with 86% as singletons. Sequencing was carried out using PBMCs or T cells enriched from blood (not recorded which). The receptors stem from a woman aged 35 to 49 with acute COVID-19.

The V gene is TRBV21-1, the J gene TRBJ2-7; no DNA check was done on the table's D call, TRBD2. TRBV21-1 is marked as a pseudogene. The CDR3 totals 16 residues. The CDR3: CASSKVVAGDTYEQYV. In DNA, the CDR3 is TGTGCCAGCAGCAAGGTTGTAGCGGGGGATACCTACGAGCAGTACGTC.

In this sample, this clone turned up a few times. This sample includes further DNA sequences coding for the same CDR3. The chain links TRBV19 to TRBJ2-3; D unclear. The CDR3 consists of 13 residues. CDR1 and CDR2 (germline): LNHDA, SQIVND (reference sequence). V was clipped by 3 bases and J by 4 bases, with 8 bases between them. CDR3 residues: CASSIGLADTQYF. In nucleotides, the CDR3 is TGTGCCAGTAGTATCGGTCTGGCAGATACGCAGTATTTT. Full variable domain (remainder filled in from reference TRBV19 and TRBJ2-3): DGGITQSPKYLFRKEGQNVTLSCEQNLNHDAMYWYRQDPGQGLRLIYYSQIVNDFQKGDIAEGYSVSREKKESFPLTVTSAQKNPTAFYLCASSIGLADTQYFGPGTRLTVL.